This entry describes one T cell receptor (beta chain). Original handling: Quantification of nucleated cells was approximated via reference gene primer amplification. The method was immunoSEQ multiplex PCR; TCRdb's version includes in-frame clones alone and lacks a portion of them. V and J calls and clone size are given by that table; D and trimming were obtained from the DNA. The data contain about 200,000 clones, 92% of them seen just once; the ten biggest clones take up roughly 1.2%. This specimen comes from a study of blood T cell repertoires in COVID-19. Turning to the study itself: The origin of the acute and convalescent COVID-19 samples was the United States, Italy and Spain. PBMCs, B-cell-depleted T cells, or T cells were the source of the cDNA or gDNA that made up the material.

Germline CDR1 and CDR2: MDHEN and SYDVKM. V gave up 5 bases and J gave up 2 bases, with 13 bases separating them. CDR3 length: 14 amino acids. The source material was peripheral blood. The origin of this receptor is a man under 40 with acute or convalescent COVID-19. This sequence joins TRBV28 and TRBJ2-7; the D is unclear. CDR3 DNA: TGTGCCAGCAGTCTAAGACCGCGGCCCTACGAGCAGTACTTC. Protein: CASSLRPRPYEQYF.